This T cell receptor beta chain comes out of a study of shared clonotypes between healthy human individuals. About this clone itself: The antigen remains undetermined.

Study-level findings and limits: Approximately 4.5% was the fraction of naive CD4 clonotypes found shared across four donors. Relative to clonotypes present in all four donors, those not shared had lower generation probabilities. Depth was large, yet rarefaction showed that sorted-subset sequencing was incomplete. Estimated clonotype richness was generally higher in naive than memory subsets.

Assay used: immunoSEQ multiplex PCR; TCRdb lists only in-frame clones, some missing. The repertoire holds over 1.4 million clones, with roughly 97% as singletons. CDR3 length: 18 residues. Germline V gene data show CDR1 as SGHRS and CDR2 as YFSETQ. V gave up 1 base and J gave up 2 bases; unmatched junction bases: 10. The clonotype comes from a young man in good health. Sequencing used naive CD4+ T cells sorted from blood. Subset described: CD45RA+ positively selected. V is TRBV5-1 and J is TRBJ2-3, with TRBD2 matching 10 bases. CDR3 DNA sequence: TGCGCCAGCAGCTTGTTTGCCCTAGCGGGAGATCTCACAGATACGCAGTATTTT. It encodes CASSLFALAGDLTDTQYF.